The 8 T cell receptor beta chains below were found in one sample sequenced in a study of human T cells and chemical hapten exposure. In TCRdb, the RACE reads were re-called with MiXCR into one record per CDR3 protein. The sample records more than 70,000 distinct CDR3 sequences, 8.5% being singletons. Time point meaning: pre-sensitization, week 0. Documented treatment: therapeutic diphenylcyclopropenone sensitization with weekly scalp DPC. The sample in question was whole blood, obtained in connection with sensitization to the hapten diphenylcyclopropenone (DPC). These receptors were obtained from a man aged 40-49 years with alopecia areata. Some clones in this sample may be carry-over from other donors' samples.

This clonotype was seen a handful of times. V usage is TRBV20-1 and J usage is TRBJ2-7; 9 positions match TRBD2. Losses at the gene ends were 1 base for V and 4 bases for J; bases not matched to a gene: 8. The CDR3 is 15 amino acids. Germline V gene sequence: CDR1 DFQATT, CDR2 SNEGSKA (reference sequence). CDR3 amino acids: CSARVTGTSRYEQYV. The CDR3 region has the DNA TGCAGTGCTAGAGTTACCGGGACTAGCAGGTACGAGCAGTACGTC.

This clonotype was recorded at least ten times. This chain connects TRBV20-1 to TRBJ1-2; TRBD1 agrees at 8 bases. V dropped 0 bases and J dropped 8; count of bases not matched to a gene: 2. The CDR3 length is 12 residues. The V gene's germline CDR1 is DFQATT and CDR2 SNEGSKA (reference sequence). This CDR3 is CSARDRQGGYTF. Written as DNA, the CDR3 is TGCAGTGCTAGAGACCGACAGGGGGGCTACACCTTC.

In its sample, this clonotype was seen a few times. The chain joins TRBV2 to TRBJ2-1, with D maybe TRBD2 (5 bases). Germline-derived CDR1 and CDR2 are SNHLY and FYNNEI. V lost 1 base and J lost 6, with 10 bases in between. This CDR3 has 14 residues. For the CDR3, the DNA is TGTGCCAGCAGTGAAGAACTAGTACTCAATGAGCAGTTCTTC. Protein: CASSEELVLNEQFF.

The chain joins TRBV7-8 to TRBJ2-5, with D possibly TRBD2 on 6 matching bases. Trimming left V 4 bases short and J 4 bases short, with 13 bases between. The CDR3 spans 14 residues. Germline-derived CDR1 and CDR2 are SGHVS and FQNEAQ. The CDR3 region has the DNA TGTGCCAGCAGCTCGACGGGAGCTAGAGAGACCCAGTACTTC. It translates to CASSSTGARETQYF.

The chain carries TRBV28 and TRBJ2-6, with 7 nucleotides matching TRBD2. Losses at the gene ends were 2 bases for V and 0 bases for J; bases not matched to a gene: 1. Germline loops: CDR1 MDHEN, CDR2 SYDVKM. This CDR3 is 16 amino acids long. CDR3 protein: CASSLGGSSGANVLTF. The CDR3 nucleotides read TGTGCCAGCAGTTTAGGCGGGAGCTCTGGGGCCAACGTCCTGACTTTC.

This clonotype was observed at least ten times. V and J are TRBV21-1 and TRBJ1-2; the table's D gene call, TRBD1, was not cross checked with the DNA. TRBV21-1 corresponds to a pseudogene. This CDR3 has 15 amino acids. The CDR3, as DNA: TGTGCCAGCAGCAGACGGACAGGGACAGGTGGCGGCTACACCTTC. This gives the protein CASSRRTGTGGGYTF.

This clonotype was observed a few times. The chain carries TRBV4-3 and TRBJ2-7, with 12 bases fitting TRBD2. J was trimmed by 7 bases and V by 2 bases; bases with no gene match: 9. Germline CDR1 is LGHNA and CDR2 is YSLEER. There are 16 residues in the CDR3. The CDR3 nucleotides are TGCGCCAGCAGCCAAAGATCTAGCGGGAGGGCTGGGGAGCAGTACTTC. Translated: CASSQRSSGRAGEQYF.

This clonotype was seen at least ten times. The chain has TRBV3-1 and TRBJ1-1; D is unclear. CDR1 and CDR2 from the germline V gene are LGHDT and YNNKEL (reference sequence). This CDR3 has 14 residues. V was clipped by 0 bases and J by 2 bases, with 7 bases between them. CDR3 sequence reads: CASSQDAGNTEAFF. CDR3 sequence (DNA): TGTGCCAGCAGCCAAGACGCCGGTAACACTGAAGCTTTCTTT.